This is a list of T cell receptor beta chains from one sample in a study of T-cell memory formation after mild COVID-19. Via MiXCR, TCRdb re-called the 5' RACE reads, giving one row per CDR3 protein. This sample has more than 100,000 distinct CDR3 sequences; about 6% occur once, and the top ten carry approximately 2%. Sequencing was carried out using PBMCs or a T cell subset sorted from them (not recorded which). The receptor source for this set is an adult woman who had mild COVID-19 (a few samples of this study predate the infection). Cell type and time point are not known. CDR3s include the opening cysteine and the closing phenylalanine or tryptophan. Fields, in order: J gene, D gene, V gene, clone size, CDR3 protein, CDR3 DNA. D genes are given only for firm matches. For some rows the clone size is stated as once, few or many, or as a class when expanded; others skip it.

j_gene: TRBJ2-5
d_gene: NA
v_gene: TRBV18
abundance: many
CDR3aa: CASSPGEETQYF
CDR3nt: TGTGCCAGCTCACCAGGCGAAGAGACCCAGTACTTC

j_gene: TRBJ1-3
d_gene: NA
v_gene: TRBV11-3
abundance: few
CDR3aa: CASSPTGPWTGNTIYF
CDR3nt: TGTGCCAGCAGTCCGACGGGTCCCTGGACGGGAAACACCATATATTTT

j_gene: TRBJ1-1
d_gene: NA
v_gene: TRBV12-3/TRBV12-4
abundance: few
CDR3aa: CASSRGQTERWGFF
CDR3nt: TGTGCCAGCAGTCGTGGACAGACCGAAAGATGGGGTTTCTTT

j_gene: TRBJ1-1
d_gene: NA
v_gene: TRBV6-6
abundance: few
CDR3aa: CASSLTSPGKEAFF
CDR3nt: TGTGCCAGCAGTCTTACCAGTCCGGGGAAAGAAGCTTTCTTT

j_gene: TRBJ2-2
d_gene: TRBD2
v_gene: TRBV12-3/TRBV12-4
abundance: few
CDR3aa: CASSSRLGGGFAGELFF
CDR3nt: TGTGCCAGCAGTTCAAGGCTCGGGGGGGGGTTCGCCGGGGAGCTGTTTTTT

j_gene: TRBJ1-1
d_gene: NA
v_gene: TRBV7-6
abundance: NA
CDR3aa: CASSSGPYREAFF
CDR3nt: TGTGCCAGCAGCTCGGGGCCCTACAGAGAAGCTTTCTTT

j_gene: TRBJ2-1
d_gene: TRBD2
v_gene: TRBV24-1
abundance: NA
CDR3aa: CATSDFGGDNEQFF
CDR3nt: TGTGCCACCAGTGATTTCGGGGGGGACAATGAGCAGTTCTTC

j_gene: TRBJ1-5
d_gene: NA
v_gene: TRBV7-9
abundance: NA
CDR3aa: CASSLGDGNQPQHF
CDR3nt: TGTGCCAGCAGCTTAGGCGACGGAAATCAGCCCCAGCATTTT

j_gene: TRBJ1-2
d_gene: NA
v_gene: TRBV24-1
abundance: NA
CDR3aa: CATSETTGSPDGYTF
CDR3nt: TGTGCCACCAGTGAAACAACGGGGAGCCCGGATGGCTACACCTTC

j_gene: TRBJ1-2
d_gene: TRBD1
v_gene: TRBV24-1
abundance: NA
CDR3aa: CATSDTGTGNYGYTF
CDR3nt: TGTGCCACCAGTGATACCGGGACAGGGAATTATGGCTACACCTTC

j_gene: TRBJ2-7
d_gene: NA
v_gene: TRBV19
abundance: few
CDR3aa: CASSSRAGRLTSYEQYF
CDR3nt: TGTGCCAGTAGTTCCCGGGCCGGGAGACTAACTTCCTACGAGCAGTACTTC

j_gene: TRBJ1-5
d_gene: TRBD1
v_gene: TRBV6-6
abundance: NA
CDR3aa: CASSYSTGVQPQHF
CDR3nt: TGTGCCAGCAGTTATTCAACAGGGGTCCAGCCCCAGCATTTT

j_gene: TRBJ2-7
d_gene: NA
v_gene: TRBV9
abundance: few
CDR3aa: CASSVAEGETYEQYF
CDR3nt: TGTGCCAGCAGCGTAGCCGAGGGGGAAACCTACGAGCAGTACTTC

j_gene: TRBJ1-3
d_gene: NA
v_gene: TRBV7-9
abundance: NA
CDR3aa: CASSLGVNTIYF
CDR3nt: TGTGCCAGCAGCTTAGGAGTGAACACCATATATTTT

j_gene: TRBJ2-7
d_gene: NA
v_gene: TRBV27
abundance: many
CDR3aa: CASSFSGTRYEQYF
CDR3nt: TGTGCCAGCAGTTTTAGCGGAACGAGGTACGAGCAGTACTTC

j_gene: TRBJ2-5
d_gene: TRBD2
v_gene: TRBV4-2
abundance: NA
CDR3aa: CASSRKLPSGREETQYF
CDR3nt: TGTGCCAGCAGCCGTAAGCTTCCTAGCGGAAGGGAAGAGACCCAGTACTTC

j_gene: TRBJ1-5
d_gene: NA
v_gene: TRBV7-9
abundance: few
CDR3aa: CASSFGQSNQPQHF
CDR3nt: TGTGCCAGCAGCTTTGGGCAGAGCAATCAGCCCCAGCATTTT

j_gene: TRBJ2-5
d_gene: NA
v_gene: TRBV5-1
abundance: NA
CDR3aa: CASSPGRGLIQETQYF
CDR3nt: TGCGCCAGCAGCCCCGGCCGGGGGCTTATTCAAGAGACCCAGTACTTC

j_gene: TRBJ2-7
d_gene: NA
v_gene: TRBV6-2/TRBV6-3
abundance: many
CDR3aa: CASRTGGPNYEQYF
CDR3nt: TGTGCCAGCAGAACCGGGGGTCCGAACTACGAGCAGTACTTC

j_gene: TRBJ2-3
d_gene: TRBD1
v_gene: TRBV24-1
abundance: many
CDR3aa: CATSEGTGGLHTDTQYF
CDR3nt: TGTGCCACCAGTGAGGGGACAGGCGGGTTGCACACAGATACGCAGTATTTT

j_gene: TRBJ1-3
d_gene: TRBD1
v_gene: TRBV11-3
abundance: NA
CDR3aa: CASSNRGAGNTIYF
CDR3nt: TGTGCCAGCAGCAACAGGGGAGCAGGAAACACCATATATTTT

j_gene: TRBJ1-2
d_gene: NA
v_gene: TRBV21-1
abundance: few
CDR3aa: CASPRGRGGNYGYTF
CDR3nt: TGTGCCAGCCCTAGGGGCAGGGGAGGAAACTATGGCTACACCTTC

j_gene: TRBJ2-1
d_gene: TRBD2
v_gene: TRBV5-1
abundance: NA
CDR3aa: CASSLGVAGAGYNEQFF
CDR3nt: TGCGCCAGCAGCTTGGGGGTAGCGGGAGCTGGTTACAATGAGCAGTTCTTC